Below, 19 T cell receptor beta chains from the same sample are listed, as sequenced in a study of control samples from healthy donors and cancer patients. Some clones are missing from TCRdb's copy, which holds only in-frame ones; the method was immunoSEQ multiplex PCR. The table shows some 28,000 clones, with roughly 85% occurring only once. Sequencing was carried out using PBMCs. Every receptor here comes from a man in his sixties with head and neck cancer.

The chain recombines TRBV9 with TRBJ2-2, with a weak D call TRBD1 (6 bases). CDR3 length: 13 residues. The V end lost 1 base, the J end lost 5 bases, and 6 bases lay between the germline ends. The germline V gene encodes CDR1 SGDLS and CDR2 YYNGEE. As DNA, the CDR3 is TGTGCCAGCAGCGTACAGGGGACCGGGGAGCTGTTTTTT. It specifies CASSVQGTGELFF.

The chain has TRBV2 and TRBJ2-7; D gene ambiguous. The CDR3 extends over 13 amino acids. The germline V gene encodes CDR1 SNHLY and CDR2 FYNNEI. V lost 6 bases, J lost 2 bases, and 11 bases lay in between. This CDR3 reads CASSLDQPYEQYF. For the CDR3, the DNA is TGTGCCAGCAGCCTTGACCAACCCTACGAGCAGTACTTC.

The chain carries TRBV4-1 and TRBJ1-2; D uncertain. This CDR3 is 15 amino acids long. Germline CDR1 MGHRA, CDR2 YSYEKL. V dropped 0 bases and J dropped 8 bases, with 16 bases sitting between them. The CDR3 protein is CASSQDGGVTTGYTF. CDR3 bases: TGCGCCAGCAGCCAAGATGGCGGAGTAACAACAGGCTACACCTTC.

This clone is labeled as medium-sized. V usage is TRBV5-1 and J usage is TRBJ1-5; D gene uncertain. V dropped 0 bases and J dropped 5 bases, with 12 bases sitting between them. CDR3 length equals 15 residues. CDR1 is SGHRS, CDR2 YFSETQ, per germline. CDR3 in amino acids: CASSLAGIPDQPQHF. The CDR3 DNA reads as TGCGCCAGCAGCTTGGCAGGTATACCGGATCAGCCCCAGCATTTT.

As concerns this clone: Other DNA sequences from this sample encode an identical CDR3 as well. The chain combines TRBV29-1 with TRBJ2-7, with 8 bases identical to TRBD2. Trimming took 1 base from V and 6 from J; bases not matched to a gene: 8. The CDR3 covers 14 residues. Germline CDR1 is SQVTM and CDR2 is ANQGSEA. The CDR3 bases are TGCAGCGTTGAAGGGAGCGGGGCGGGGGGCGAGCAGTACTTC. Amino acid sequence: CSVEGSGAGGEQYF.

For the CDR3, the DNA is TGTGCCATCAGGGATACAGGGAGGCCTGAAGCTTTCTTT. Protein: CAIRDTGRPEAFF. V and J are TRBV10-3 and TRBJ1-1; weak D call: TRBD1 (6 bases). Germline-derived CDR1 and CDR2 are ENHRY and SYGVKD. CDR3 length: 13 amino acids. V lost 6 bases and J 6 bases, leaving 14 bases between the germline ends.

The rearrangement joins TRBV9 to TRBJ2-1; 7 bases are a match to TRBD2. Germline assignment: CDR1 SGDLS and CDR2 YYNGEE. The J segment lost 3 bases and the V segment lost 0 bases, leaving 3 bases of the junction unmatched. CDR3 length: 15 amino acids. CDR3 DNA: TGTGCCAGCAGCGTAGAGGGCGGGGGCTACAATGAGCAGTTCTTC. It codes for CASSVEGGGYNEQFF.

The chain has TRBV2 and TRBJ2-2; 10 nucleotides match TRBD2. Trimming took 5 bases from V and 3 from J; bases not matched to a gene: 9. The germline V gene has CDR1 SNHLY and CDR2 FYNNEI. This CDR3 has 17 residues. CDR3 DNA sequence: TGTGCCAGCAGTTTGAAGCGGGAGGGCCCCGACACCGGGGAGCTGTTTTTT. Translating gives CASSLKREGPDTGELFF.

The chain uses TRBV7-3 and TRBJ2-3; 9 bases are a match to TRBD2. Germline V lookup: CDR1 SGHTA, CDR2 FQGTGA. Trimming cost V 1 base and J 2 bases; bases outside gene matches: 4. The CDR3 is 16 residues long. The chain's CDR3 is CASSLNAGGPTDTQYF. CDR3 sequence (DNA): TGTGCCAGCAGCTTAAATGCGGGAGGGCCCACAGATACGCAGTATTTT.

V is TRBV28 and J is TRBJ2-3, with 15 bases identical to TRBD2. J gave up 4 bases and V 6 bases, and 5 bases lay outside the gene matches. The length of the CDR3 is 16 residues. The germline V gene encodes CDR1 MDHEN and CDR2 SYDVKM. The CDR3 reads CASSRGLAGGPDTQYF. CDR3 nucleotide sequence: TGTGCCAGCAGCCGAGGACTAGCGGGAGGGCCAGATACGCAGTATTTT.

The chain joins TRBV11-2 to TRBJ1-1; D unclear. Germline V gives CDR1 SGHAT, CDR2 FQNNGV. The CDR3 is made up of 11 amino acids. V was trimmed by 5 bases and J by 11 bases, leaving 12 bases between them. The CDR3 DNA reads TGTGCCAGCAGCCCCGGCAGACGCGCTTTCTTT. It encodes CASSPGRRAFF.

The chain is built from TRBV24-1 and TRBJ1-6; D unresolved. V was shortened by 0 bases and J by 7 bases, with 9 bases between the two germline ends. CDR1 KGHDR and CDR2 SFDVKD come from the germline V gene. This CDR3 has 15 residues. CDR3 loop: CATSDLLAENSPLHF. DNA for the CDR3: TGTGCCACCAGTGATTTGCTAGCGGAAAATTCACCCCTCCACTTT.

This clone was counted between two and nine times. In DNA, the CDR3 is TGTGCCAGCAGTTTAGGGACTAGTCTGCAGCAGTACTTC. Encoded protein: CASSLGTSLQQYF. The gene calls are TRBV28 and TRBJ2-7, with 8 bases fitting TRBD2. Germline CDR1 and CDR2: MDHEN and SYDVKM. With 2 bases clipped from V and 8 bases from J, the junction kept 5 bases outside the gene matches. CDR3 size: 13 residues. The complete variable domain, with remaining parts taken from reference TRBV28 and TRBJ2-7, reads DVKVTQSSRYLVKRTGEKVFLECVQDMDHENMFWYRQDPGLGLRLIYFSYDVKMKEKGDIPEGYSVSREKKERFSLILESASTNQTSMYLCASSLGTSLQQYFGPGTRLTVT.

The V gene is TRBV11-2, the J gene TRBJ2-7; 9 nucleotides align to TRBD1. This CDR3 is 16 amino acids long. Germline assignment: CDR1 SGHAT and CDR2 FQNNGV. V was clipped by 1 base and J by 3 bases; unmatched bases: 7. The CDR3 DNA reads TGTGCCAGCAGCTTAGGGCTACAGGGGGCATTCTACGAGCAGTACTTC. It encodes CASSLGLQGAFYEQYF. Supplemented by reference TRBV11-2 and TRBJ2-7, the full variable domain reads EAGVAQSPRYKIIEKRQSVAFWCNPISGHATLYWYQQILGQGPKLLIQFQNNGVVDDSQLPKDRFSAERLKGVDSTLKIQPAKLEDSAVYLCASSLGLQGAFYEQYFGPGTRLTVT.

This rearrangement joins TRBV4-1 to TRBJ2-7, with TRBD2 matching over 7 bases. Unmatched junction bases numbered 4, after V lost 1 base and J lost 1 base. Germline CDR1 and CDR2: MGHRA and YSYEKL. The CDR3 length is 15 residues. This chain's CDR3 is CASSQGLADSYEQYF. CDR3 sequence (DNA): TGCGCCAGCAGCCAAGGGCTAGCGGATTCCTACGAGCAGTACTTC.

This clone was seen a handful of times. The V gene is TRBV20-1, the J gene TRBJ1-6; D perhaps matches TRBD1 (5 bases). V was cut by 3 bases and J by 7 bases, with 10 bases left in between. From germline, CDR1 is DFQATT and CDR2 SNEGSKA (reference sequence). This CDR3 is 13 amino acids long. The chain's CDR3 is CSASEGPNSPLHF. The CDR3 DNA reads TGCAGTGCTAGTGAGGGGCCCAATTCACCCCTCCACTTT.

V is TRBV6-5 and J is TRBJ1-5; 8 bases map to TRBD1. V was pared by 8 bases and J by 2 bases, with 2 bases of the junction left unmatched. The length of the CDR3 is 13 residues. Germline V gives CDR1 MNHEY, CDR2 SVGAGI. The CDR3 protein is CASSQGGNQPQHF. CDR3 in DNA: TGTGCCAGCTCACAGGGGGGCAATCAGCCCCAGCATTTT.

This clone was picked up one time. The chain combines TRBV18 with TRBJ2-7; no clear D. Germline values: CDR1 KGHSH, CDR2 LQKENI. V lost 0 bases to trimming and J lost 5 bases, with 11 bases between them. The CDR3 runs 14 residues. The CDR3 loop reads CASSPPPRRNEQYF. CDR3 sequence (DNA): TGTGCCAGCTCACCACCCCCTAGACGGAACGAGCAGTACTTC.

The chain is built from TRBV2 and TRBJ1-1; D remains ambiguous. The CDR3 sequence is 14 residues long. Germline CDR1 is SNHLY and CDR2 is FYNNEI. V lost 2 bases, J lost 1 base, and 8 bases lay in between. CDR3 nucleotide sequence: TGTGCCAGCAGTGAATGGGCGGGGAACACTGAAGCTTTCTTT. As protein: CASSEWAGNTEAFF.